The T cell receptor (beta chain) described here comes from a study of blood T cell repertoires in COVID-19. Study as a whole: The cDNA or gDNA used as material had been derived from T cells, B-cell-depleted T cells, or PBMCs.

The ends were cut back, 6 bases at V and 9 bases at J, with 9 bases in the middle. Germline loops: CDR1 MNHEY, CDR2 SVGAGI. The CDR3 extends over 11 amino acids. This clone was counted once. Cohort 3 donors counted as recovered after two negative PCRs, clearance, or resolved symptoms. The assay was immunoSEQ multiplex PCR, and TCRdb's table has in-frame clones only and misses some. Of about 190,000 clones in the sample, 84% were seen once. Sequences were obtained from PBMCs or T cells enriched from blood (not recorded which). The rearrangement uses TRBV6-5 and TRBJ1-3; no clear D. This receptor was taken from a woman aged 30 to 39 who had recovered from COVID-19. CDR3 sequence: CASSWAGTIYF. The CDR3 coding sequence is TGTGCCAGCAGCTGGGCGGGCACCATATATTTT.